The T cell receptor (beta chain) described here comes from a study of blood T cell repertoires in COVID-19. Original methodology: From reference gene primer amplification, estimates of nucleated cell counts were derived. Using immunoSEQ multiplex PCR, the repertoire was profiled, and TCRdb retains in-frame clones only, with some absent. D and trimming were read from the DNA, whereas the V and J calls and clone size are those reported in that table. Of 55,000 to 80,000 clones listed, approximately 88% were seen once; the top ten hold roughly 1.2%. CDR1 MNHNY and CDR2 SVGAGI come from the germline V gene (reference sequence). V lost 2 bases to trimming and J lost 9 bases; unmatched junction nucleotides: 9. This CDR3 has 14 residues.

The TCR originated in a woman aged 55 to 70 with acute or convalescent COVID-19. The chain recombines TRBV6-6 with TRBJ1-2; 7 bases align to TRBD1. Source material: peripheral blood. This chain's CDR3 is CASSYTAQGRSYTF. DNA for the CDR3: TGTGCCAGCAGTTACACAGCACAGGGGAGGAGCTACACCTTC.